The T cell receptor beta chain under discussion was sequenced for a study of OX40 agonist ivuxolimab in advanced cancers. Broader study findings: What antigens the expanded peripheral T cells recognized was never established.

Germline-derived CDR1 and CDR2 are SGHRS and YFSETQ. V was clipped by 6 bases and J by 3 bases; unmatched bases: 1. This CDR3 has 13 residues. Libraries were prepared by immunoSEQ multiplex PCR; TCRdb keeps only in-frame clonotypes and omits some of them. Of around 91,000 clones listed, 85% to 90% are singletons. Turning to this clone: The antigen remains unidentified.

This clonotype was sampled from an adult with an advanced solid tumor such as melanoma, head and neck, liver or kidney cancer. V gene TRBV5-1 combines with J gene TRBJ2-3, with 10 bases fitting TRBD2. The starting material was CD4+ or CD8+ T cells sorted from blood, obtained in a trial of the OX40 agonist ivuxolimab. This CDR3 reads CASNSGGTDTQYF. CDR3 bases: TGCGCCAGCAATAGCGGGGGGACAGATACGCAGTATTTT.